This record concerns one T cell receptor (beta chain) sequence. This entry belongs to a study of blood T cell repertoires in COVID-19. Across the whole study: Whether acute or convalescent, the COVID-19 samples came from the United States, Italy and Spain.

Clones were sequenced by immunoSEQ multiplex PCR, and TCRdb holds only the in-frame ones, with some missing. The sample comprises about 50,000 clones, around 87% of which are singletons, and approximately 3.1% rests with the top ten. All recovered Cohort 3 donors got two negative PCRs, got clearance, or saw symptom resolution. There are 15 residues in the CDR3. Looked up from germline, CDR1 is MGHDK and CDR2 is SYGVNS. V lost 3 bases, J lost 5 bases, and 7 bases stayed unmatched. The chain combines TRBV25-1 with TRBJ2-3; 8 nucleotides agree with TRBD2. The TCR originated in a woman aged 45-59 years who had recovered from COVID-19. The material sequenced was PBMCs or T cells enriched from blood (not recorded which). The CDR3 sequence: CASSEGGLGGDTQYF. CDR3 nucleotides: TGTGCCAGCAGTGAGGGGGGACTAGGTGGAGATACGCAGTATTTT.